Here is one TCR beta chain with its context. Its antigen is not known. This may arise from a read error, as a much more abundant clone is one base away. The sample belongs to a study of identical twins. Overall study results and limits: A cross-sectional statistical analysis, not follow-up of the same donors, supported the conclusions. Models predicted less out-of-frame TCR alpha sharing in monozygotic twins than was found.

Germline assignment: CDR1 MGHRA and CDR2 YSYEKL. There are 14 residues in the CDR3. Healthy Caucasians provided all donations. TCRdb ran MiXCR on the 5' RACE reads and lists one entry per CDR3 protein. The data show roughly 1.6 million distinct CDR3 sequences, 32% seen once. The sample consisted of cord blood. The chain uses TRBV4-1 and TRBJ2-1, with TRBD1 as a possible D gene (5 bases). The TCR sequence derives from a newborn girl in good health. This CDR3 reads CTSSQERTYNEQFF. The CDR3, as DNA: TGCACCAGCAGCCAAGAAAGGACATACAATGAGCAGTTCTTC.